Listed below are T cell receptor beta chains from one sample, sequenced in a study of cutaneous CD30+ T cell lymphoproliferative disorder and hepatitis E. The repertoire was sequenced with immunoSEQ multiplex PCR; TCRdb's copy has only in-frame clones and lacks some. The data show 6,500 to 9,500 clones, approximately 69% seen once. The sequencing input was blood. Source of these receptors: a human donor with a cutaneous T cell lymphoproliferative disorder associated with hepatitis E virus. Both conserved end residues are part of each CDR3. D genes are given only for firm matches. Expanded clones get a size class; other rows say once, few or many, or leave the size out.

TRBD2 | TRBJ2-1 | TRBV7-2 | - | TGTGCCAGCAGCTTATGGACTAGTGTGGATGAGCAGTTCTTC | CASSLWTSVDEQFF
TRBD1 | TRBJ1-2 | TRBV2 | - | TGTGCCAGCTACGACGAATCGGGACAGCTCTATGGCTACACCTTC | CASYDESGQLYGYTF
- | TRBJ1-3 | TRBV9 | - | TGTGCCAGCAGCGCAACAGGGTACTCTGGAAACACCATATATTTT | CASSATGYSGNTIYF
- | TRBJ1-1 | TRBV7-3 | - | TGTGCCAGCAGCTTAGCCTACCGAGACAGGATTTCTTTCTTT | CASSLAYRDRISFF
- | TRBJ2-3 | TRBV7-2 | - | TGTGCCAGCAGCTTAGGGGGGGTCCCCTCGCTGGATACGCAGTATTTT | CASSLGGVPSLDTQYF
- | TRBJ2-6 | TRBV6-1 | - | TGTGCCAGCAGTCCTATGTATGGGGCCAACGTCCTGACTTTC | CASSPMYGANVLTF
TRBD1 | TRBJ2-1 | TRBV11-2 | - | TGTGCCAGCAGCTCTCGGACAGGGATAACCTACAATGAGCAGTTCTTC | CASSSRTGITYNEQFF
- | TRBJ1-1 | TRBV6-6 | - | TGTGCCAGCAGTTACGTGAACACTGAAGCTTTCTTT | CASSYVNTEAFF
TRBD2 | TRBJ2-5 | TRBV29-1 | - | TGCAGCGTTGAAGGCGGGGGGGCCGATCGTCAAGAGACCCAGTACTTC | CSVEGGGADRQETQYF
TRBD1 | TRBJ1-5 | TRBV10-1 | - | TGCGCCAGCAGAGAAATACCCGGACAGGCGGGCAATCAGCCCCAGCATTTT | CASREIPGQAGNQPQHF
TRBD1 | TRBJ2-3 | TRBV19 | - | TGTGCCAGTAGTATAGGAAGGACAGGAGCTGCAGATACGCAGTATTTT | CASSIGRTGAADTQYF
TRBD1 | TRBJ1-2 | TRBV5-4 | - | TGTGCCAGCAGCTCACGGACAGGGAAATCCTATGGCTACACCTTC | CASSSRTGKSYGYTF
TRBD2 | TRBJ2-7 | TRBV29-1 | few | TGCAGCGTTGAAGTGATGGGGGGGGACTACGAGCAGTACTTC | CSVEVMGGDYEQYF
TRBD2 | TRBJ2-5 | TRBV5-1 | - | TGCGCCAGCACCCTCAGGACTACTAGCGGGAGGAAACAAGAGACCCAGTACTTC | CASTLRTTSGRKQETQYF
- | TRBJ2-3 | TRBV28 | once | TGTGCCAGCAGTAACAGGGATACGCAGTATTTT | CASSNRDTQYF
TRBD1 | TRBJ1-2 | TRBV29-1 | - | TGCAGCGCAAACACTGGGGCGACAGGGCAAGACGGCTACACCTTC | CSANTGATGQDGYTF
- | TRBJ1-6 | TRBV25-1 | - | TGTGCCAGCAGTGAGGGCGCCAGCCCTAATTCACCCCTCCACTTT | CASSEGASPNSPLHF
TRBD1 | TRBJ1-5 | TRBV19 | once | TGTGCCAGTACCATTAGGGACAGACCAAGTCAGCCCCAGCATTTT | CASTIRDRPSQPQHF
- | TRBJ1-1 | TRBV10-3 | - | TGTGCCATCAGACCGATTCGAGTGAGGGGGAGCATGAACACTGAAGCTTTCTTT | CAIRPIRVRGSMNTEAFF
- | TRBJ2-1 | TRBV4-1 | medium-sized | TGCGCCAGCAGCCTGGGTGGTTACAATGAGCAGTTCTTC | CASSLGGYNEQFF
- | TRBJ1-3 | TRBV19 | - | TGTGCCAGTAGTTTCGTCCACACCATATATTTT | CASSFVHTIYF
TRBD2 | TRBJ2-3 | TRBV30 | - | TGTGCCTGGTCCGGGACTAGCGTTAAAGATACGCAGTATTTT | CAWSGTSVKDTQYF
- | TRBJ2-1 | TRBV7-9 | - | TGTGCCAGCAGCTCCGGACACAATGAGCAGTTCTTC | CASSSGHNEQFF
- | TRBJ2-1 | TRBV4-3 | few | TGCGCCAGCAGCCAAGATAGGAGCACCTCCTACAATGAGCAGTTCTTC | CASSQDRSTSYNEQFF
TRBD1 | TRBJ2-5 | TRBV5-1 | - | TGCGCCAGCTGTTCAACAGGGGGCGAAGAGACCCAGTACTTC | CASCSTGGEETQYF
- | TRBJ1-4 | TRBV19 | - | TGTGCCAGTAGTCAATCGGAAGAGAAACTGTTTTTT | CASSQSEEKLFF
- | TRBJ2-7 | TRBV27 | - | TGTGCCAGCAGCCCGTTAGGTTTGGGCTACGAGCAGTACTTC | CASSPLGLGYEQYF
- | TRBJ2-7 | TRBV19 | - | TGTGCCAGGACAGTCTTAAGGAAACGCGAGCAGTACTTC | CARTVLRKREQYF
- | TRBJ1-1 | TRBV30 | - | TGTGCCTGGAGTATTATCGAGAACACTGAAGCTTTCTTT | CAWSIIENTEAFF
TRBD1 | TRBJ2-2 | TRBV11-2 | once | TGTGCCAGCAGCCAAGACAGGGTCTCCGGGGAGCTGTTTTTT | CASSQDRVSGELFF
- | TRBJ2-2 | TRBV6-1 | - | TGTGCCAGCAGTGACGATGCCGGGGAGCTGTTTTTT | CASSDDAGELFF
TRBD2 | TRBJ2-1 | TRBV7-9 | - | TGTGCCAGCAGCCAGAATCGCGGGGGAGCCTGGAGTGAGCAGTTCTTC | CASSQNRGGAWSEQFF
- | TRBJ2-5 | TRBV4-1 | - | TGCGCCAGCAGCCAAGCTTTCGGGACCTTGGAAGAGACCCAGTACTTC | CASSQAFGTLEETQYF
TRBD2 | TRBJ2-3 | TRBV19 | - | TGTGCCAGTAGTCTCTGGACTAGCGGGGACACAGATACGCAGTATTTT | CASSLWTSGDTDTQYF
- | TRBJ2-5 | TRBV6-1 | - | TGTGCCAGCATAAACAGGTCGAGAGAGACCCAGTACTTC | CASINRSRETQYF
- | TRBJ1-3 | TRBV28 | - | TGTGCCAGCAGTGGAAACACCATATATTTT | CASSGNTIYF
TRBD2 | TRBJ2-1 | TRBV28 | - | TGTGCCAGCAGTTTTATTCCCCCGACTAGCGGACTACACAATGAGCAGTTCTTC | CASSFIPPTSGLHNEQFF
- | TRBJ1-1 | TRBV15 | - | TGTGCCACCAGCAGGACAGGGAACACTGAAGCTTTCTTT | CATSRTGNTEAFF
TRBD1 | TRBJ1-6 | TRBV29-1 | - | TGCAGCGTTGCGAGGGACAGGGAGTCACCCCTCCACTTT | CSVARDRESPLHF
TRBD1 | TRBJ1-6 | TRBV28 | - | TGTGCCAGCAGTATCTCAGGGGGCTCCTATAATTCACCCCTCCACTTT | CASSISGGSYNSPLHF
- | TRBJ2-1 | TRBV19 | - | TGTGCCAGTAGTATTACAGGGAGCTCCTACAATGAGCAGTTCTTC | CASSITGSSYNEQFF
- | TRBJ2-7 | TRBV7-9 | - | TGTGCCAGCAGCTTAAGCGGTCCCGAGCAGTACTTC | CASSLSGPEQYF
TRBD2 | TRBJ2-7 | TRBV30 | few | TGTGCCTGGAATCTAGGGGCGGGAGGAACGGAGCAGTACTTC | CAWNLGAGGTEQYF
TRBD2 | TRBJ2-1 | TRBV7-2 | - | TGTGCCAGCAGCCTGGACACTAGCGGGGGCTACAATGAGCAGTTCTTC | CASSLDTSGGYNEQFF
- | TRBJ2-3 | TRBV16 | - | TGTGCCAGCAGCCAATCTGGACACTCCACAGATACGCAGTATTTT | CASSQSGHSTDTQYF
TRBD1 | TRBJ1-2 | TRBV28 | - | TGTGCCAGCAGTTCCAGACAGGGGAGGGATATTAGGGATGGCTACACCTTC | CASSSRQGRDIRDGYTF